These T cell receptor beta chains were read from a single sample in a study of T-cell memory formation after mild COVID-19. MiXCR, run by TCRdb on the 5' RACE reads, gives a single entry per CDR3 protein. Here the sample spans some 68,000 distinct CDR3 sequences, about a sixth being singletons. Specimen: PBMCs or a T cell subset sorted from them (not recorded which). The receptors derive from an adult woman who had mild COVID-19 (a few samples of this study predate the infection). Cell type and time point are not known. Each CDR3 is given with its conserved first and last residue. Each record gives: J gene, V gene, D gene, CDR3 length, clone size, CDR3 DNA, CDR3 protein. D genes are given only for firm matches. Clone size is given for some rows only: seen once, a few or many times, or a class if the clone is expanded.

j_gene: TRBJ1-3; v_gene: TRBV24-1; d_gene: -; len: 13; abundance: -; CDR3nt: TGTGCCACCCGTGCGGGAGCTGGAAACACCATATATTTT; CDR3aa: CATRAGAGNTIYF
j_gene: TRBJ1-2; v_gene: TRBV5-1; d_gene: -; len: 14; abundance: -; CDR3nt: TGCGCCAGCAGCTCAGATCAGCGAAACTATGGCTACACCTTC; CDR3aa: CASSSDQRNYGYTF
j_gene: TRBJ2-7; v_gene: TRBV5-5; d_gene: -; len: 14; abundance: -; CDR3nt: TGTGCCAGCAGCTTGGTGGGAAGTCCCTACGAGCAGTACTTC; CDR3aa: CASSLVGSPYEQYF
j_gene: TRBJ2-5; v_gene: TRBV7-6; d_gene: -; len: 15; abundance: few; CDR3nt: TGTGCCAGCAGCTTAGGATATCGAGTAGCAGAGACCCAGTACTTC; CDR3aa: CASSLGYRVAETQYF
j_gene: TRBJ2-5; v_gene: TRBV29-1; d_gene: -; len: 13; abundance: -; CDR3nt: TGCAGCGTGTCCGGGGGAAATCAAGAGACCCAGTACTTC; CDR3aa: CSVSGGNQETQYF
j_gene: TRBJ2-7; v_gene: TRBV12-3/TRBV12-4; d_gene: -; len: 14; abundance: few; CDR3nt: TGTGCCAGCAGTTTACGAGGACAGACCTACGAGCAGTACTTC; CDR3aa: CASSLRGQTYEQYF
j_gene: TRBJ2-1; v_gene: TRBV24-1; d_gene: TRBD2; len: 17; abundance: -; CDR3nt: TGTGCCACCAGTGAATCCGTAGCGGGAGGGTCCTACAATGAGCAGTTCTTC; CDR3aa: CATSESVAGGSYNEQFF
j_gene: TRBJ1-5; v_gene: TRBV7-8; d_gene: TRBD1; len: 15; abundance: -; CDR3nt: TGTGCCAGCAGCGATCGACAGGGGAATAATCAGCCCCAGCATTTT; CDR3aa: CASSDRQGNNQPQHF
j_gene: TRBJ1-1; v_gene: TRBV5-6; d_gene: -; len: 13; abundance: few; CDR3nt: TGTGCCAGCAGCCCCGGACAGTACACTGAAGCTTTCTTT; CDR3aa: CASSPGQYTEAFF
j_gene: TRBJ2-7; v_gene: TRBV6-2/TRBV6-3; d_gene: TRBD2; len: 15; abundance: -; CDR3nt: TGTGCCAGCAGTACCGGTAGCGGGGTCCCCTACGAGCAGTACTTC; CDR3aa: CASSTGSGVPYEQYF
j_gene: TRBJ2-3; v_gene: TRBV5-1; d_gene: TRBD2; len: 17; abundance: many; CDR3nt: TGCGCCAGCAGCTTGGGACTAGCGGGAAGTTCATCAGATACGCAGTATTTT; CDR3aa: CASSLGLAGSSSDTQYF
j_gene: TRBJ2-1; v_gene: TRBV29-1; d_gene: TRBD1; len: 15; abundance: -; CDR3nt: TGCAGCGTTGAAGATCGGATAACAGGGGTCAATGAGCAGTTCTTC; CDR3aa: CSVEDRITGVNEQFF
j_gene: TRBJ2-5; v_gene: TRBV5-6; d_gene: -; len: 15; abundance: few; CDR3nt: TGTGCCAGCGGGTCTACAGGGACATATGGAGAGACCCAGTACTTC; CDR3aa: CASGSTGTYGETQYF
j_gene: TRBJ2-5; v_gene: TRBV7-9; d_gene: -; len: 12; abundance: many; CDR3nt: TGTGCCAGCAGCTTAGGTCCTCAGACCCAGTACTTC; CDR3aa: CASSLGPQTQYF
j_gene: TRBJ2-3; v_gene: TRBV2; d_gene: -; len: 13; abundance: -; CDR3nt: TGTGCCAGCAGTTCCGGGACGTCGGATACGCAGTATTTT; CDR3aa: CASSSGTSDTQYF
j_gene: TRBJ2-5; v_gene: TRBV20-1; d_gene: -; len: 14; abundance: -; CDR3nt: TGCAGTGCCTCCGAGCCACCAGGGGTCCGGACCCAGTACTTC; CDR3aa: CSASEPPGVRTQYF
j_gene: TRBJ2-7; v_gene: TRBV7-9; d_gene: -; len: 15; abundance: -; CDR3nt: TGTGCCAGCAGCTTAGGGTCCGGCGCCTTCTACGAGCAGTACTTC; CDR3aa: CASSLGSGAFYEQYF
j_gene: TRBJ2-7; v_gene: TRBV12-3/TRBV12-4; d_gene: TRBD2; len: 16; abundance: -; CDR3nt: TGTGCCAGCAGTTTAGAAACCGGGGGGAGGTCCTACGAGCAGTACTTC; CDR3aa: CASSLETGGRSYEQYF
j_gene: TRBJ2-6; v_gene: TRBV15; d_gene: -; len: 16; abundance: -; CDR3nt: TGTGCCACCAGCAGAGATAGGCGCTCTGGGGCCAACGTCCTGACTTTC; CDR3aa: CATSRDRRSGANVLTF
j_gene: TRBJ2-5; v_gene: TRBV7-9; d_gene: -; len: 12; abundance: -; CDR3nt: TGTGCCAGCAGCTGGGACGGAGAGACCCAGTACTTC; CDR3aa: CASSWDGETQYF
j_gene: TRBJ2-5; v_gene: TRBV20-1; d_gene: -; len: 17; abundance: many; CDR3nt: TGCAGTGCTAGAGGTTCCCCGGACTTAGGCCCACAAGAGACCCAGTACTTC; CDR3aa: CSARGSPDLGPQETQYF
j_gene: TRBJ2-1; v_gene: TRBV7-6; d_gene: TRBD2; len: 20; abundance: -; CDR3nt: TGTGCCAGCAGCTTAGCCCCGCCACTAGCGGGGGGGCCAATATACAATGAGCAGTTCTTC; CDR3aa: CASSLAPPLAGGPIYNEQFF
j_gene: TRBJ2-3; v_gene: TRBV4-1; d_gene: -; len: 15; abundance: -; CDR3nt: TGCGCCAGCAGCCAAGGTTTTGCTAGCGCGGATACGCAGTATTTT; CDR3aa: CASSQGFASADTQYF
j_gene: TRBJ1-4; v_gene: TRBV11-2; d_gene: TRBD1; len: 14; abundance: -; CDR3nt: TGTGCCAGCAGTTGGGACAGCGCTAATGAAAAACTGTTTTTT; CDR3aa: CASSWDSANEKLFF
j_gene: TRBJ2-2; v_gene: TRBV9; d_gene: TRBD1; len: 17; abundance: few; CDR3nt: TGTGCCAGCAGCCATAGTGGACAGGTGCCGAACACCGGGGAGCTGTTTTTT; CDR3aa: CASSHSGQVPNTGELFF
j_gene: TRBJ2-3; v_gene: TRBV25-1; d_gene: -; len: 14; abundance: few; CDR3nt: TGTGCCAGCAGTTTCGGGTCAGGGACAGATACGCAGTATTTT; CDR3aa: CASSFGSGTDTQYF
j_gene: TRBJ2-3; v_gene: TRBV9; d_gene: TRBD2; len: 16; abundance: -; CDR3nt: TGTGCCAGCAGCGTAATAGCGGGGGGGCTAACAGATACGCAGTATTTT; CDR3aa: CASSVIAGGLTDTQYF
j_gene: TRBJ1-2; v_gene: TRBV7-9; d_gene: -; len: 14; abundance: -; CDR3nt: TGTGCCAGCAGCCCCCTGGGGGGCAACTATGGCTACACCTTC; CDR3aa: CASSPLGGNYGYTF